Following are 9 T cell receptor beta chains from one sample sequenced in a study of blood T cells in healthy people across ages (dated by TCRdb to about 2015). The method behind the library was 5' RACE. The instrument was an Illumina HiSeq 2500. A second roughly 7 to 11 cycle PCR used a sample-barcoded 5' primer and a J-beta primer mix. The raw public data were reprocessed by TCRdb itself: fastp quality trimming at Q25, MiXCR clonotype calling, in-frame beta chains only. Entries are consolidated by CDR3 protein sequence, retaining the most common genes and DNA. Within this sample are some 1.6 million distinct CDR3 sequences, with 34% of them counted one time only. The top ten clonotypes cover around 11% of the sample. The sample comprised blood. These receptors came from a woman in her thirties in good health.

The V and J genes are TRBV5-4 and TRBJ1-1, with D maybe TRBD1 (6 bases). CDR3 length: 14 residues. V dropped 2 bases and J dropped 5 bases, with 13 bases sitting between them. In germline, CDR1 is SGHNT, CDR2 YYREEE (reference sequence). The CDR3 spells CASSLLRQETEAFF. The CDR3 DNA reads TGTGCCAGCAGCTTACTGAGACAGGAAACTGAAGCTTTCTTT.

The chain joins TRBV20-1 to TRBJ1-2; no reliable D call. Trimming took off 1 base at V and 8 bases at J, with 14 bases between the two ends. Germline CDR1 is DFQATT and CDR2 is SNEGSKA (reference sequence). The CDR3 runs 13 residues. The CDR3 sequence is CSARGSFSGGYTF. CDR3 in DNA: TGCAGTGCTAGAGGATCTTTTTCCGGGGGCTACACCTTC.

The chain has TRBV12-5 and TRBJ1-4, with D unclear. The CDR3 runs to 12 residues. CDR1 and CDR2 from the germline V gene are LGHNT and FRNRAP. V was pared by 0 bases and J by 10 bases, with 6 bases between. This CDR3 is CASGLVHVKLFF. For the CDR3, the DNA is TGTGCTAGTGGTTTGGTACACGTAAAACTGTTTTTT.

About this clonotype: One end of the junction fails to match germline, which may point to a read error. The J gene is TRBJ2-7, the V gene TRBV3-1; D may be TRBD2 (5 bases). The CDR3 contains 15 residues. Germline V lookup: CDR1 LGHDT, CDR2 YNNKEL (reference sequence). CDR3 bases: TGTGCCGGCAGTAACGCGGGCACCGCTCAATATGGGCAGTACTTC. Encoded protein: CAGSNAGTAQYGQYF.

The table lists this clonotype with a few counts. The rearrangement uses TRBV11-2 and TRBJ2-2; D call uncertain. V was pared by 5 bases and J by 6 bases, with 7 bases between. The germline gives CDR1 SGHAT, CDR2 FQNNGV. This CDR3 region has 12 residues. Here the CDR3 reads CASSNRPGELFF. CDR3 sequence (DNA): TGTGCCAGCAGCAATCGCCCCGGGGAGCTGTTTTTT.

The chain couples TRBV20-1 to TRBJ2-2; D ambiguous. The CDR3 loop spans 11 amino acids. Germline V gene sequence: CDR1 DFQATT, CDR2 SNEGSKA (reference sequence). Trimming pared 5 bases from V and 5 bases from J, leaving 6 bases between. The CDR3 coding sequence is TGCAGTGCTGTCATGACCGGGGAGCTGTTTTTT. Translating it yields CSAVMTGELFF.

The chain employs TRBV5-1 and TRBJ1-2, with D perhaps TRBD1 (5 bases). The CDR3 runs 15 residues. Deletions cut 4 bases from V and 4 bases from J, with 17 bases between. Germline values: CDR1 SGHRS, CDR2 YFSETQ. CDR3 region: CASSQGRTESYGYTF. The CDR3 region has the DNA TGCGCCAGCAGCCAGGGCCGAACTGAATCCTATGGCTACACCTTC.

This clonotype was detected once. V usage is TRBV20-1 and J usage is TRBJ2-7; 9 bases align to TRBD2. V was pared by 4 bases and J by 7 bases, with 5 bases of the junction left unmatched. The CDR3 has 12 amino acids. Germline CDR1 is DFQATT and CDR2 is SNEGSKA (reference sequence). In DNA form, the CDR3 reads TGCAGTGCTATAGCGGGGGCGGGGGAGCAGTACTTC. This sequence encodes CSAIAGAGEQYF.

The genes are TRBV3-1 and TRBJ2-5; 8 bases are shared with TRBD1. This CDR3 has 18 amino acids. With 0 bases clipped from V and 5 bases from J, the junction kept 14 bases outside the gene matches. CDR1 and CDR2 (germline): LGHDT, YNNKEL (reference sequence). Written as DNA, the CDR3 is TGTGCCAGCAGCCAAGATACCCGGGACAGGCCGTCGTGGGAGACCCAGTACTTC. Its protein product is CASSQDTRDRPSWETQYF.